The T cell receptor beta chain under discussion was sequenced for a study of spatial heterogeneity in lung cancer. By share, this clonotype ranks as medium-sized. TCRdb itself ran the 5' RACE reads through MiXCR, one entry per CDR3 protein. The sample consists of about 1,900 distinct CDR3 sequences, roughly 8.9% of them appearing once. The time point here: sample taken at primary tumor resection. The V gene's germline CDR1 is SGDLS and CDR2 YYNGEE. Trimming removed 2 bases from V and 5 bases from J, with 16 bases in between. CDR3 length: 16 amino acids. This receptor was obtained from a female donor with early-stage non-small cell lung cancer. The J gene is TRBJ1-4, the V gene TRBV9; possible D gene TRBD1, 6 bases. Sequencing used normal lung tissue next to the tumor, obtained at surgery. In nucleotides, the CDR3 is TGTGCCAGCAGCGTCGACCGGGACATGTTGAATGAAAAACTGTTTTTT. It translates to CASSVDRDMLNEKLFF. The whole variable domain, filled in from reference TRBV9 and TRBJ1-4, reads DSGVTQTPKHLITATGQRVTLRCSPRSGDLSVYWYQQSLDQGLQFLIQYYNGEERAKGNILERFSAQQFPDLHSELNLSSLELGDSALYFCASSVDRDMLNEKLFFGSGTQLSVL.